The 4 T cell receptor beta chains below come from one sample, sequenced in a study of Ad26.COV2.S vaccination and SARS-CoV-2 variants. Clones were sequenced by immunoSEQ multiplex PCR, and TCRdb holds only the in-frame ones, with some missing. The table lists roughly 700,000 clones, roughly 90% of them singletons. Stated treatment: around 19 received Ad26.COV2.S at low or high dose, single or two shots; 5 received placebo; per-sample allocation not given. On day 63 after the first injection, vaccine and placebo recipients gave samples. The input for sequencing was peripheral blood, taken in a trial of Ad26.COV2.S vaccine versus placebo. Every receptor here comes from a person aged 18-65 years who received the Ad26.COV2.S COVID-19 vaccine or a placebo.

V is TRBV19 and J is TRBJ1-3, with no clear D. Trimming stripped 3 bases from V and 0 bases from J, with 9 bases between. This CDR3 is 15 amino acids long. The germline CDR1 and CDR2 sequences are LNHDA and SQIVND (reference sequence). CDR3 in DNA: TGTGCCAGTAGTATCGAGGGAAGCTCTGGAAACACCATATATTTT. This translates into CASSIEGSSGNTIYF.

The gene calls are TRBV18 and TRBJ1-1, with D perhaps matching TRBD1 (6 bases). Germline CDR1 reads KGHSH; CDR2 reads LQKENI. V dropped 3 bases and J dropped 5 bases, with 16 bases sitting between them. CDR3 length: 15 amino acids. Here the CDR3 reads CASSPLGQSKTEAFF. The CDR3 bases are TGTGCCAGCTCACCCCTCGGACAGTCAAAGACTGAAGCTTTCTTT.

This sequence joins TRBV18 and TRBJ1-5; 9 positions match TRBD1. The J segment lost 0 bases and the V segment lost 5 bases, leaving 5 bases of the junction unmatched. The CDR3 length is 16 residues. Germline CDR1 reads KGHSH; CDR2 reads LQKENI. The CDR3 region is CASSTTGGRSNQPQHF. CDR3 in DNA: TGTGCCAGCTCAACTACAGGGGGCCGTAGCAATCAGCCCCAGCATTTT.

The chain carries TRBV19 and TRBJ1-2, with D possibly being TRBD1 (5 bases). Per the germline V gene, CDR1 is LNHDA and CDR2 is SQIVND (reference sequence). CDR3 size: 16 residues. V was clipped by 3 bases and J by 0 bases, with 14 bases between them. This chain's CDR3 is CASSIGGFRANYGYTF. DNA for the CDR3: TGTGCCAGTAGTATTGGGGGATTTCGGGCTAACTATGGCTACACCTTC. Full variable domain (missing parts from reference TRBV19 and TRBJ1-2): DGGITQSPKYLFRKEGQNVTLSCEQNLNHDAMYWYRQDPGQGLRLIYYSQIVNDFQKGDIAEGYSVSREKKESFPLTVTSAQKNPTAFYLCASSIGGFRANYGYTFGSGTRLTVV.